One and the same sample provided the 26 T cell receptor beta chains below, sequenced in a study of control samples from healthy donors and cancer patients. TCRdb keeps only in-frame clones here, not all; method: immunoSEQ multiplex PCR. This repertoire shows roughly 120,000 clones, 88% found once; its top ten account for 2% to 3%. Sequenced: blood. These receptors were collected from a woman in her sixties or seventies in good health.

The chain couples TRBV9 to TRBJ2-1; tentatively, D is TRBD2 (5 bases). Trimming left V 5 bases short and J 0 bases short, with 15 bases between. Germline CDR1 and CDR2: SGDLS and YYNGEE. This CDR3 region has 16 residues. The CDR3 region is CASSIISGSSYNEQFF. In DNA, the CDR3 is TGTGCCAGCAGTATAATCTCGGGAAGCTCCTACAATGAGCAGTTCTTC.

V and J are TRBV5-1 and TRBJ2-3; 9 nucleotides line up with TRBD1. The CDR3 loop spans 19 amino acids. Per germline, CDR1 SGHRS and CDR2 YFSETQ. V trimming: 0 bases; J trimming: 1 base; junction bases outside the gene matches: 12. CDR3 nucleotides: TGCGCCAGCAGCTTGGCAGGGACAGGGACCGGCGCCGGCACAGATACGCAGTATTTT. Translated: CASSLAGTGTGAGTDTQYF. Drawing the rest from reference TRBV5-1 and TRBJ2-3, the complete variable domain is KAGVTQTPRYLIKTRGQQVTLSCSPISGHRSVSWYQQTPGQGLQFLFEYFSETQRNKGNFPGRFSGRQFSNSRSEMNVSTLELGDSALYLCASSLAGTGTGAGTDTQYFGPGTRLTVL.

The DNA of the CDR3 is TGTGCCAGCAGTTTACCGGGGGTCAGTGGAAACACCATATATTTT. This gives the protein CASSLPGVSGNTIYF. The V call is TRBV28, the J call TRBJ1-3, with D possibly being TRBD1 (5 bases). CDR3 length equals 15 residues. The V end was cut by 2 bases, the J end by 3 bases, with 11 bases between. Germline V gene lookup returns CDR1 MDHEN and CDR2 SYDVKM.

This chain uses TRBV4-3 with TRBJ1-1; TRBD1 might be the D (5 bases). In germline, CDR1 is LGHNA, CDR2 YSLEER. V was cut by 0 bases and J by 4 bases, with 15 bases left in between. This CDR3 region has 16 residues. This CDR3 reads CASSQDLLRDGTEAFF. CDR3 coding DNA: TGCGCCAGCAGCCAAGATTTGTTAAGGGACGGCACTGAAGCTTTCTTT.

The chain combines TRBV9 with TRBJ2-1; D unresolved. The V and J ends lost 4 bases and 3 bases respectively, with 17 bases between them. From germline, CDR1 is SGDLS and CDR2 YYNGEE. The CDR3 runs to 16 residues. CDR3 region: CASSPRFSPGYNEQFF. The CDR3, as DNA: TGTGCCAGCAGCCCCCGATTTTCCCCGGGCTACAATGAGCAGTTCTTC.

A single count supports this clone. The genes are TRBV11-3 and TRBJ1-3, with a possible D match to TRBD1 (6 bases). The CDR3 runs to 13 residues. Trimming stripped 5 bases from V and 4 bases from J, with 9 bases between. CDR1 and CDR2 from the germline V gene are SGHNT and YENEEA. The CDR3 protein is CASSEGQGNTIYF. CDR3 coding DNA: TGTGCCAGCAGCGAAGGACAGGGAAACACCATATATTTT. The full variable domain, rest sourced from reference TRBV11-3 and TRBJ1-3, is EAGVVQSPRYKIIEKKQPVAFWCNPISGHNTLYWYLQNLGQGPELLIRYENEEAVDDSQLPKDRFSAERLKGVDSTLKIQPAELGDSAVYLCASSEGQGNTIYFGEGSWLTVV.

This chain joins TRBV27 and TRBJ1-4; perhaps TRBD1 as D (6 bases). Trimming pared 6 bases from V and 5 bases from J, leaving 16 bases between. Germline lookup yields CDR1 MNHEY and CDR2 SMNVEV (reference sequence). CDR3 size: 15 residues. CDR3 amino acids: CASRFLQGGNEKLFF. The CDR3 nucleotides read TGTGCCAGCAGGTTTCTACAGGGTGGGAATGAAAAACTGTTTTTT.

The V call is TRBV19, the J call TRBJ2-2; D gene unclear. The CDR3 extends over 14 amino acids. Germline CDR1 reads LNHDA; CDR2 reads SQIVND (reference sequence). Trimming cost V 1 base and J 4 bases, with 7 bases left between them. CDR3 DNA: TGTGCCAGTAGTATAGGTGTTCGCACCGGGGAGCTGTTTTTT. Protein sequence: CASSIGVRTGELFF. Full variable domain (outside the CDR3, taken from reference TRBV19 and TRBJ2-2): DGGITQSPKYLFRKEGQNVTLSCEQNLNHDAMYWYRQDPGQGLRLIYYSQIVNDFQKGDIAEGYSVSREKKESFPLTVTSAQKNPTAFYLCASSIGVRTGELFFGEGSRLTVL.

The chain carries TRBV2 and TRBJ1-5, with D tentatively TRBD1 (5 bases). CDR1 and CDR2 (germline): SNHLY, FYNNEI. The length of the CDR3 is 14 residues. Trimming cost V 2 bases and J 6 bases, with 11 bases left between them. CDR3 sequence reads: CASSERGRAQPQHF. The CDR3 DNA reads TGTGCCAGCAGTGAACGGGGCAGGGCTCAGCCCCAGCATTTT. The variable domain in full, completed from reference TRBV2 and TRBJ1-5, reads EPEVTQTPSHQVTQMGQEVILRCVPISNHLYFYWYRQILGQKVEFLVSFYNNEISEKSEIFDDQFSVERPDGSNFTLKIRSTKLEDSAMYFCASSERGRAQPQHFGDGTRLSIL.

The chain has TRBV19 and TRBJ2-7, with D hard to call. Per germline, CDR1 LNHDA and CDR2 SQIVND (reference sequence). The CDR3 totals 14 residues. V was trimmed by 1 base and J by 3 bases, leaving 10 bases between them. In nucleotides, the CDR3 is TGTGCCAGTAGTATAGTGGGCAGCAGCTACGAGCAGTACTTC. This gives the protein CASSIVGSSYEQYF.

The CDR3 loop is CASSLLPGAEAFF. CDR3 DNA sequence: TGTGCCAGCAGTCTCCTCCCAGGGGCTGAAGCTTTCTTT. This sequence joins TRBV6-5 and TRBJ1-1; D might be TRBD1 (6 bases). Germline assignment: CDR1 MNHEY and CDR2 SVGAGI. This CDR3 has 13 amino acids. V was trimmed by 5 bases and J by 6 bases, leaving 13 bases between them.

The V call is TRBV19, the J call TRBJ1-5, with 10 bases matching TRBD1. The ends lost 9 bases at V and 0 bases at J; junction bases unmatched: 8. The CDR3 sequence is 16 residues long. In germline, CDR1 is LNHDA, CDR2 SQIVND (reference sequence). CDR3 DNA sequence: TGTGCCAGCAAAGCCCGGGACAGGGGTAGCAATCAGCCCCAGCATTTT. This translates into CASKARDRGSNQPQHF.

The chain uses TRBV7-9 and TRBJ1-3; TRBD1 agrees at 8 bases. The CDR3 is 15 residues long. Germline values: CDR1 SEHNR, CDR2 FQNEAQ (reference sequence). Trimming cost V 4 bases and J 2 bases; bases outside gene matches: 4. The CDR3 coding sequence is TGTGCCAGCAGCTGGCAGGGGGCGGCTGGAAACACCATATATTTT. Protein sequence: CASSWQGAAGNTIYF.

The gene calls are TRBV5-1 and TRBJ2-1; 8 bases align to TRBD1. After removal of 4 bases from V and 6 bases from J, the junction contained 9 bases not matched to a gene. The CDR3 is 15 amino acids. In germline, CDR1 is SGHRS, CDR2 YFSETQ. The CDR3 here is CASSQQGQEINEQFF. In nucleotides, the CDR3 is TGCGCCAGCAGCCAGCAGGGACAGGAGATCAATGAGCAGTTCTTC.

This sequence joins TRBV5-1 and TRBJ1-3; 9 bases match TRBD1. Trimming at V came to 1 base and at J to 4 bases, leaving 9 bases not matched to a gene. From germline, CDR1 is SGHRS and CDR2 YFSETQ. This CDR3 spans 17 amino acids. CDR3 coding DNA: TGCGCCAGCAGCTTGACTCCCGGACAGGGGTCCGGAAACACCATATATTTT. Translated, it gives CASSLTPGQGSGNTIYF. Combining the CDR3 with reference TRBV5-1 and TRBJ1-3 gives the whole variable domain KAGVTQTPRYLIKTRGQQVTLSCSPISGHRSVSWYQQTPGQGLQFLFEYFSETQRNKGNFPGRFSGRQFSNSRSEMNVSTLELGDSALYLCASSLTPGQGSGNTIYFGEGSWLTVV.

V and J are TRBV4-1 and TRBJ1-4, with 8 positions matching TRBD1. The germline V gene has CDR1 MGHRA and CDR2 YSYEKL. The ends lost 0 bases at V and 3 bases at J; junction bases unmatched: 6. The CDR3 length is 17 residues. DNA for the CDR3: TGCGCCAGCAGCCAAGAGGGCCAGGGGGCGGCTAATGAAAAACTGTTTTTT. As protein: CASSQEGQGAANEKLFF.

J is TRBJ1-6 and V is TRBV3-1 (or the pseudogene TRBV3-2); no clear D gene. Germline CDR1 is LGHDT and CDR2 is YNNKEL (reference sequence). The CDR3 is 16 residues long. With 1 base removed from V and 9 bases from J, the gap between germline ends came to 16 bases. The CDR3 is CASSQGTSPGGSPLHF. CDR3 in DNA: TGTGCCAGCAGCCAAGGGACCTCCCCTGGAGGTTCACCCCTCCACTTT.

This clone was seen only once. The chain couples TRBV20-1 to TRBJ1-2; perhaps TRBD1 as D (6 bases). This CDR3 is 11 amino acids long. Looked up from germline, CDR1 is DFQATT and CDR2 is SNEGSKA (reference sequence). V gave up 5 bases and J gave up 8 bases, with 12 bases separating them. The CDR3 DNA follows: TGCAGTGCTTCTCCAGGGGTCGGCTACACCTTC. This encodes CSASPGVGYTF.

The chain combines TRBV23-1 with TRBJ1-4, with no clear D. TRBV23-1 is an open reading frame, and its role is uncertain. This CDR3 spans 15 amino acids. Trimming shortened V by 0 bases and J by 7 bases, and 12 bases separated the two germline ends. The CDR3 bases are TGCGCCAGCAGTCAATCACGTGGGTTCGGTGAAAAACTGTTTTTT. It encodes CASSQSRGFGEKLFF.

The chain recombines TRBV5-6 with TRBJ1-4, with D tentatively TRBD1 (5 bases). The CDR3 is 14 amino acids. Trimming stripped 0 bases from V and 7 bases from J, with 10 bases between. CDR1 and CDR2 (germline): SGHDT, YYEEEE. The CDR3, as DNA: TGTGCCAGCAGCTTGGGAGCAGGGACTGAAAAACTGTTTTTT. This codes for CASSLGAGTEKLFF.

The chain joins TRBV10-2 to TRBJ2-1; 7 bases match TRBD2. This CDR3 has 15 residues. Trimming removed 2 bases from V and 1 base from J; junction bases left unmatched: 2. Germline loops: CDR1 WSHSY, CDR2 SAAADI. CDR3 protein: CASSEQAGSYNEQFF. DNA for the CDR3: TGCGCCAGCAGTGAGCAAGCGGGATCCTACAATGAGCAGTTCTTC.

The rearrangement joins TRBV7-3 to TRBJ2-1; 14 nucleotides align to TRBD2. Trimming took 4 bases from V and 3 from J; bases not matched to a gene: 2. CDR3 length equals 16 residues. Germline V lookup: CDR1 SGHTA, CDR2 FQGTGA. The CDR3, as DNA: TGTGCCAGCAGCTACGGACTAGCGGGGGGCTACAATGAGCAGTTCTTC. Protein: CASSYGLAGGYNEQFF.

The chain links TRBV3-1 (or the pseudogene TRBV3-2) to TRBJ1-5, with D perhaps matching TRBD1 (5 bases). Germline V lookup: CDR1 LGHDT, CDR2 YNNKEL (reference sequence). The CDR3 has 13 residues. Trimming took 7 bases from V and 5 from J, leaving 12 bases between them. The CDR3 nucleotides read TGTGCCAGCAAACAGGACGGTCATCAGCCCCAGCATTTT. This encodes CASKQDGHQPQHF.

This clone has more than one count but fewer than ten. This sequence joins TRBV2 and TRBJ1-2, with D hard to call. The V gene lost 6 bases and the J gene lost 8 bases, with 16 bases spanning the gap. Germline V gene data show CDR1 as SNHLY and CDR2 as FYNNEI. The CDR3 is made up of 13 amino acids. The CDR3 DNA reads as TGTGCCAGCAGCGGCCCCACAGCCCTAGGCTACACCTTC. Amino acid sequence: CASSGPTALGYTF.

CDR3 amino acids: CASSNGQGLFDTQYF. Here the CDR3 DNA reads TGCGCCAGCAGCAACGGACAGGGGCTTTTCGATACGCAGTATTTT. The rearrangement uses TRBV5-1 and TRBJ2-3; 9 bases are shared with TRBD1. The CDR3 totals 15 residues. Per germline, CDR1 SGHRS and CDR2 YFSETQ. V was clipped by 4 bases and J by 6 bases; unmatched bases: 9.

The chain is built from TRBV10-2 and TRBJ2-1; TRBD2 is a possible D gene (5 bases). Per the germline V gene, CDR1 is WSHSY and CDR2 is SAAADI. The CDR3 runs to 16 residues. Trimming removed 6 bases at V and 0 bases at J, with 15 bases between. The CDR3 DNA follows: TGCGCCAGCAGACCCCTCGGGGAGAGCTCCTACAATGAGCAGTTCTTC. It specifies CASRPLGESSYNEQFF.